This TCR beta chain was sequenced for a study of cytomegalovirus exposure and HLA in healthy donors. Study-wide points: In an earlier analysis, most TCR beta V segments were productive about 87% or about 30% of the time.

Turning to this clone: The target antigen is unknown.

The PCR ran on 60 Vbeta and 13 Jbeta primers. Generated by immunoSEQ multiplex PCR, the TCRdb table keeps only in-frame clones and is missing some. Listed are around 150,000 clones; 1.3% falls within the top ten. Trimming removed 0 bases at V and 3 bases at J, with 3 bases between. CDR3 length: 13 amino acids. Germline V gene data show CDR1 as SGHRS and CDR2 as YFSETQ. This clonotype was obtained from an older woman in good health and CMV-seronegative. V is TRBV5-1 and J is TRBJ2-2; unclear D gene. Sequenced input: PBMCs. CDR3 bases: TGCGCCAGCAGCTTGGCCGACACCGGGGAGCTGTTTTTT. Translation gives CASSLADTGELFF.